The 2 T cell receptor beta chains below come from one sample, sequenced in a study of T-cell memory formation after mild COVID-19. One entry per CDR3 protein results from TCRdb running MiXCR on the 5' RACE reads. The sample carries 110,000 to 150,000 distinct CDR3 sequences, almost 25% recorded once. The sample comprised PBMCs or a T cell subset sorted from them (not recorded which). The receptors derive from an adult woman who had mild COVID-19 (a few samples of this study predate the infection). Cell type and time point are not known.

Many counts were recorded for this clonotype. The gene calls are TRBV6-6 and TRBJ2-7; D is uncertain. The CDR3 spans 12 residues. CDR1 is MNHNY, CDR2 SVGAGI, per germline (reference sequence). V was trimmed by 8 bases and J by 8 bases, leaving 16 bases between them. CDR3 sequence (DNA): TGTGCCAGCTCCCCCTCCGCTCAGAAGCAGTACTTC. This codes for CASSPSAQKQYF.

A few counts support this clonotype. V is TRBV15 and J is TRBJ2-7, with 11 bases identical to TRBD2. The ends lost 0 bases at V and 5 bases at J; junction bases unmatched: 3. Germline CDR1 reads LNHNV; CDR2 reads YYDKDF (reference sequence). This CDR3 region has 15 residues. The CDR3: CATSRETSGSHEQYF. As DNA, the CDR3 is TGTGCCACCAGCAGAGAAACTAGCGGGAGTCACGAGCAGTACTTC.